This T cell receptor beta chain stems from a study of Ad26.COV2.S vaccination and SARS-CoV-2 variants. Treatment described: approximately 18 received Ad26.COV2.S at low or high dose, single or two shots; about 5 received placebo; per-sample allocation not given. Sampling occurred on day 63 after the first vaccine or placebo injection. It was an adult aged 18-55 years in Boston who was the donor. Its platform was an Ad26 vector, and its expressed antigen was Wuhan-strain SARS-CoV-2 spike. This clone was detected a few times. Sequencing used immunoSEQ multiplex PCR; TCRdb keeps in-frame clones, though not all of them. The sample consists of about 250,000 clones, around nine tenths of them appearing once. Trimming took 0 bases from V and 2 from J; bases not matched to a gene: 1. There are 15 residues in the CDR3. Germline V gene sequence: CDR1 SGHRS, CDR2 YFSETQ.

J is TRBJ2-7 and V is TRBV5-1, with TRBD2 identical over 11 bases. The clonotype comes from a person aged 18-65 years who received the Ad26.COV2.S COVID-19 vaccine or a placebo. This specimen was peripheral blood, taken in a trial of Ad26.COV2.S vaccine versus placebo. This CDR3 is CASSLVAGGPYEQYF. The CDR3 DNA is TGCGCCAGCAGCTTGGTAGCGGGGGGGCCCTACGAGCAGTACTTC.